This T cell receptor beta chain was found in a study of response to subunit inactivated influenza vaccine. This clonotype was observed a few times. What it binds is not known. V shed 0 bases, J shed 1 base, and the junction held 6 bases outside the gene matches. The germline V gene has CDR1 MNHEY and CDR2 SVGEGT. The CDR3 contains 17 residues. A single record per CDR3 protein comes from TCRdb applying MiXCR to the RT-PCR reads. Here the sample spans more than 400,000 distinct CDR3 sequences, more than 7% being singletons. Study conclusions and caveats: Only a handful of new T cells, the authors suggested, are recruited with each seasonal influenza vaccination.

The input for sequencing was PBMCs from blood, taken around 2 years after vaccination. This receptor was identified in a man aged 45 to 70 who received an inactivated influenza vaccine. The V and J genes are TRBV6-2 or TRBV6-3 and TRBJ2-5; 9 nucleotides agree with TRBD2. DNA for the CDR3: TGTGCCAGCAGTTACTCGCGGAGCGGGGGGCTCCAAGAGACCCAGTACTTC. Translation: CASSYSRSGGLQETQYF.